Presented here are 5 T cell receptor beta chains from one specimen sequenced in a study of OX40 agonist ivuxolimab in advanced cancers. TCRdb's table, derived via immunoSEQ multiplex PCR, lists solely in-frame clones and lacks some. In the table there are just under 55,000 clones, 80% of which are singletons. The material sequenced was CD4+ or CD8+ T cells sorted from blood, taken in a trial of the OX40 agonist ivuxolimab. These receptors were obtained from an adult with an advanced solid tumor such as melanoma, head and neck, liver or kidney cancer.

This clone was found a few times. V usage is TRBV5-1 and J usage is TRBJ2-3, with 14 bases identical to TRBD2. V was pared by 4 bases and J by 6 bases, with 10 bases of the junction left unmatched. CDR3 length: 17 amino acids. Germline CDR1 and CDR2: SGHRS and YFSETQ. The CDR3 DNA is TGCGCCAGCAGCCGGACTAGCGGGGGGCCGCGCGGGGATACGCAGTATTTT. This translates into CASSRTSGGPRGDTQYF. Complete variable domain (other parts from reference TRBV5-1 and TRBJ2-3): KAGVTQTPRYLIKTRGQQVTLSCSPISGHRSVSWYQQTPGQGLQFLFEYFSETQRNKGNFPGRFSGRQFSNSRSEMNVSTLELGDSALYLCASSRTSGGPRGDTQYFGPGTRLTVL.

The gene calls are TRBV4-1 and TRBJ2-1; no definite D call. The CDR3 totals 14 residues. Trimming removed 0 bases from V and 1 base from J, with 4 bases in between. The germline gives CDR1 MGHRA, CDR2 YSYEKL. The CDR3 DNA follows: TGCGCCAGCAGCCAAGAAAAGTCCTACAATGAGCAGTTCTTC. It translates to CASSQEKSYNEQFF.

The chain carries TRBV18 and TRBJ2-5; D possibly corresponds to TRBD1 (5 bases). Germline V lookup: CDR1 KGHSH, CDR2 LQKENI. The CDR3 consists of 14 residues. The V end lost 0 bases, the J end lost 3 bases, and 8 bases lay between the germline ends. CDR3 DNA: TGTGCCAGCTCACCACCGACAGCAGAAGAGACCCAGTACTTC. This gives the protein CASSPPTAEETQYF.

This chain joins TRBV7-3 and TRBJ2-1, with D hard to call. Germline lookup yields CDR1 SGHTA and CDR2 FQGTGA. Trimming cost V 0 bases and J 0 bases, with 6 bases left between them. CDR3 length: 15 amino acids. The CDR3 loop reads CASSLTPSSYNEQFF. CDR3 DNA: TGTGCCAGCAGCTTAACACCAAGCTCCTACAATGAGCAGTTCTTC.

The rearrangement links TRBV5-8 to TRBJ2-1, with D perhaps matching TRBD2 (6 bases). This CDR3 has 15 residues. V was pared by 4 bases and J by 5 bases, with 16 bases between. CDR1 and CDR2 from the germline V gene are SGHTS and YDEGEE. The CDR3 coding sequence is TGTGCCAGCAGCAGGAGGAGGGCGGCCAACAATGAGCAGTTCTTC. This translates into CASSRRRAANNEQFF.